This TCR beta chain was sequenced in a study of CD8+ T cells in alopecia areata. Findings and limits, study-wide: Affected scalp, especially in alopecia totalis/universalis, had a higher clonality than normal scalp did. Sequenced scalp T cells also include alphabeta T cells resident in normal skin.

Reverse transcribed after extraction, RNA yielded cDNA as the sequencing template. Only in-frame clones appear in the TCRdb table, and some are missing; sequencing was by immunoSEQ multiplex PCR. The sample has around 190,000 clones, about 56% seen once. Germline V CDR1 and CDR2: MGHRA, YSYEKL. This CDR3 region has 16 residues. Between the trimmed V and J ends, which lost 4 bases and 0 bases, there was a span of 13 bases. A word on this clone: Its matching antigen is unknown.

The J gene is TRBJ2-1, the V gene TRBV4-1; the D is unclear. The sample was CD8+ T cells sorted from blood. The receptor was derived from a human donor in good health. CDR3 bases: TGCGCCAGCAGCCGGACGGCCGAGAGCTCCTACAATGAGCAGTTCTTC. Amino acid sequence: CASSRTAESSYNEQFF.